This T cell receptor beta chain was captured by sequencing in a study of T cells in Graves' hyperthyroidism and ophthalmopathy. Points on this clonotype: This sequence may be a read error, since a much larger clone differs from it by one base.

Across 18 months, stable Graves' hyperthyroidism was marked by no progression to ophthalmopathy. The authors obtained PBMCs from more than 9.5 ml of fresh peripheral blood. Amplified regions were TCR beta CDR3 sequences from RNA transcripts. First-round RT-PCR with HTBI primers amplified the TCR CDR3 region. TCRdb passed the multiplex PCR reads through MiXCR, listing each CDR3 protein once. The table lists approximately 530,000 distinct CDR3 sequences, 15% to 20% of them singletons. Germline V gene lookup returns CDR1 DFQATT and CDR2 SNEGSKA (reference sequence). There are 11 residues in the CDR3. The TCR originated in a woman under 30 with Graves' hyperthyroidism. This chain connects TRBV20-1 to TRBJ2-1; D is unresolved. Sequencing was done on a sample of blood. The CDR3 spells CSARDQYEQLF. CDR3 nucleotides: TGCAGTGCTAGGGACCAATATGAGCAGCTCTTC.